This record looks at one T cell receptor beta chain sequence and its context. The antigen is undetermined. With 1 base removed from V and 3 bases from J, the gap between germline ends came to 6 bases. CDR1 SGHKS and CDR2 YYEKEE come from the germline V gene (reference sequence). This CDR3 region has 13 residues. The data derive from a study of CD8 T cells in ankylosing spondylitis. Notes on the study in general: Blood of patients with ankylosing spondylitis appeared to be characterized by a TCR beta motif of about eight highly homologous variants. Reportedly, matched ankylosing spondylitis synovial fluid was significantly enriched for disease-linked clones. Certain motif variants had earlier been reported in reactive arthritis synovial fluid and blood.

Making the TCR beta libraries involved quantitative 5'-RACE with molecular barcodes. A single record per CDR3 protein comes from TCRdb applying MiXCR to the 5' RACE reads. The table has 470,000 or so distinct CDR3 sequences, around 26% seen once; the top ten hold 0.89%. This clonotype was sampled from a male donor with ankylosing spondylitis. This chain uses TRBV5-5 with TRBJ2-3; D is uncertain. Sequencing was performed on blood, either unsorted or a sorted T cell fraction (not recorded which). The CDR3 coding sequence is TGTGCCAGCAGCTTGTGGCAGACAGATACGCAGTATTTT. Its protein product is CASSLWQTDTQYF. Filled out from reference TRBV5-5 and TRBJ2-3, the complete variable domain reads DAGVTQSPTHLIKTRGQQVTLRCSPISGHKSVSWYQQVLGQGPQFIFQYYEKEERGRGNFPDRFSARQFPNYSSELNVNALLLGDSALYLCASSLWQTDTQYFGPGTRLTVL.